What follows describes a single T cell receptor (beta chain). The antigen remains undetermined. Germline CDR1 SGHTA, CDR2 FQGNSA. Trimming cost V 5 bases and J 3 bases; bases outside gene matches: 9. The CDR3 is 15 residues long. Repertoires were generated with immunoSEQ multiplex PCR, while TCRdb's copy carries only in-frame clones and drops some. Altogether more than 1 million clones are present, about 80% being singletons, with the ten largest covering 0.5% to 0.6%. The sample is drawn from a study of shared clonotypes between healthy human individuals. Background on the study: The donors, two women and a few men, were aged 18 to 49. Each donor contributed plates that comprised three CD4 naive, three CD4 memory, two CD8 naive and one CD8 memory.

Broader study findings: Some naive CD4 clonotypes, around 5%, turned up in common across several donors. The four-donor shared clonotypes exceeded non-shared clonotypes in generation probability, with non-shared ones scoring lower.

The sequenced material came from memory CD4+ T cells from PBMCs. Subset in this sample: CD45RA-negative fraction. V and J are TRBV7-2 and TRBJ2-7; 8 bases are shared with TRBD2. This clonotype originated in a man between 18 and 29 years old in good health. Some clones in this sample may be carry-over from other donors' samples. The CDR3 bases are TGTGCCAGCAGCCTCGGCCCGGGAGGGGGCTACGAGCAGTACTTC. Protein sequence: CASSLGPGGGYEQYF.